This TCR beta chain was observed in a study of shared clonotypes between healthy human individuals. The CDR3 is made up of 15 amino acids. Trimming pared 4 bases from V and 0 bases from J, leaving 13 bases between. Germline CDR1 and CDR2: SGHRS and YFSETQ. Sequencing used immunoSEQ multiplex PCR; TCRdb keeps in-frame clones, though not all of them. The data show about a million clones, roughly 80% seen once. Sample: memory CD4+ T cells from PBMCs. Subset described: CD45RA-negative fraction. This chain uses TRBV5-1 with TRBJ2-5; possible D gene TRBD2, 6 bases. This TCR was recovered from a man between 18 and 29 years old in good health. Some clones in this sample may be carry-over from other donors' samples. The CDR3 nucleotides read TGCGCCAGCAGCGCGGGACGGGGGAACCAAGAGACCCAGTACTTC. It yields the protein CASSAGRGNQETQYF.